This passage covers 22 T cell receptor beta chains from one sample sequenced in a study of T cells in Graves' hyperthyroidism and ophthalmopathy. The TCR beta CDR3 regions underwent amplification using RNA transcripts as the source. HTBI primers were employed in a first-round RT-PCR of the TCR CDR3. TCRdb used MiXCR to reprocess the multiplex PCR reads, holding one entry per CDR3 protein. The sample has fewer than 900,000 distinct CDR3 sequences; approximately 18% are singletons. The sequenced sample consisted of blood. The receptors derive from a woman aged 50 to 65 with Graves' hyperthyroidism that later progressed to Graves' ophthalmopathy.

This clonotype was observed many times. The gene calls are TRBV6-1 and TRBJ2-1; TRBD2 might be the D (5 bases). The CDR3 has 14 residues. Trimming left V 3 bases short and J 3 bases short, with 9 bases between. Germline CDR1 is MNHNS and CDR2 is SASEGT. CDR3 DNA: TGTGCCAGCAGTGACCCGGGGAGCTACAATGAGCAGTTCTTC. Its translation: CASSDPGSYNEQFF.

In this sample, this clonotype turned up a few times. The chain recombines TRBV27 with TRBJ1-1; TRBD1 agrees at 7 bases. V gave up 2 bases and J gave up 1 base; unmatched junction bases: 4. CDR3 length: 15 amino acids. Per germline, CDR1 MNHEY and CDR2 SMNVEV (reference sequence). DNA of the CDR3: TGTGCCAGCAGTTTAAACCGGGACAGGAACACTGAAGCTTTCTTT. The encoded protein is CASSLNRDRNTEAFF.

The chain carries TRBV20-1 and TRBJ2-1, with D possibly being TRBD2 (6 bases). Trimming removed 6 bases from V and 9 bases from J, with 15 bases in between. This CDR3 spans 12 amino acids. The germline V gene has CDR1 DFQATT and CDR2 SNEGSKA (reference sequence). The CDR3 coding sequence is TGCAGTGCGGGCGGGGCGGGGTTTGAGCAGTTCTTC. Translating gives CSAGGAGFEQFF.

This chain connects TRBV6-1 to TRBJ2-5; 10 nucleotides line up with TRBD2. The CDR3 consists of 17 residues. Germline CDR1 MNHNS, CDR2 SASEGT. J was trimmed by 4 bases and V by 0 bases; bases with no gene match: 8. The chain's CDR3 is CASSEAQVAGGVETQYF. CDR3 bases: TGTGCCAGCAGTGAAGCGCAAGTAGCGGGGGGAGTAGAGACCCAGTACTTC.

V gene TRBV19 combines with J gene TRBJ1-2; D not certain. CDR3 length equals 15 residues. The germline V gene encodes CDR1 LNHDA and CDR2 SQIVND (reference sequence). Trimming took 6 bases from V and 2 from J, leaving 16 bases between them. The CDR3 protein is CASSISGRENYGYTF. The CDR3 nucleotides read TGTGCCAGTAGCATCTCGGGCAGAGAGAACTATGGCTACACCTTC.

With respect to this clonotype: It may be a read error: a sequence one base away is much more abundant. The chain links TRBV5-1 to TRBJ1-4; D is uncertain. The CDR3 is 13 residues long. CDR1 is SGHRS, CDR2 YFSETQ, per germline. The CDR3 loop reads CANSLALGEKLFF. CDR3 sequence (DNA): TGCGCCAACAGCTTGGCCTTGGGTGAAAAACTGTTTTTT.

The chain couples TRBV5-1 to TRBJ1-6, with 8 positions matching TRBD1. With V trimmed by 0 bases and J by 8 bases, 7 bases remained unmatched. This CDR3 spans 16 amino acids. Germline values: CDR1 SGHRS, CDR2 YFSETQ. The CDR3 spells CASSLEATGADSPLHF. Written as DNA, the CDR3 is TGCGCCAGCAGCTTGGAGGCGACAGGGGCGGATTCACCCCTCCACTTT.

This clonotype was seen a few times. The genes are TRBV3-1 and TRBJ2-7; 7 nucleotides match TRBD1. This CDR3 comprises 15 residues. With V trimmed by 0 bases and J by 5 bases, 7 bases remained unmatched. The V gene's germline CDR1 is LGHDT and CDR2 YNNKEL (reference sequence). The CDR3: CASSQDLTGWNEQYF. DNA of the CDR3: TGTGCCAGCAGCCAAGATCTGACAGGGTGGAACGAGCAGTACTTC.

This clonotype has just a few counts. The J gene is TRBJ1-2, the V gene TRBV30; 7 nucleotides line up with TRBD1. The V and J ends lost 3 bases and 4 bases, in that order; junction bases with no gene match: 8. The CDR3 loop spans 14 amino acids. Per the germline V gene, CDR1 is GTSNPN and CDR2 is SVGIG (reference sequence). The CDR3 protein is CAWRGEAGGYGYTF. The CDR3 region has the DNA TGTGCCTGGAGGGGGGAGGCAGGGGGCTATGGCTACACCTTC.

V gene TRBV6-6 combines with J gene TRBJ2-5; 9 nucleotides match TRBD2. There are 16 residues in the CDR3. The germline CDR1 and CDR2 sequences are MNHNY and SVGAGI (reference sequence). V gave up 0 bases and J gave up 2 bases; unmatched junction bases: 4. CDR3 DNA sequence: TGTGCCAGCAGTTACTCGGCGGGGGGGAAACAAGAGACCCAGTACTTC. It yields the protein CASSYSAGGKQETQYF.

This clonotype was detected many times. This chain connects TRBV5-1 to TRBJ2-3; 11 nucleotides agree with TRBD2. The CDR3 sequence is 17 residues long. The V gene end was trimmed by 4 bases and the J gene end by 3 bases; junction bases not matched to a gene: 10. From germline, CDR1 is SGHRS and CDR2 YFSETQ. CDR3 region: CASSPRLAGKGTDTQYF. The CDR3 coding sequence is TGCGCCAGCAGCCCAAGACTAGCGGGGAAGGGGACAGATACGCAGTATTTT.

The V and J genes are TRBV29-1 and TRBJ1-2; D is unresolved. Looked up from germline, CDR1 is SQVTM and CDR2 is ANQGSEA. CDR3 length equals 14 residues. The V end was cut by 1 base, the J end by 3 bases, with 12 bases between. The CDR3 loop reads CSVEAALTHYGYTF. For the CDR3, the DNA is TGCAGCGTTGAAGCAGCCCTAACTCACTATGGCTACACCTTC.

Ten or more counts support this clonotype. The chain carries TRBV18 and TRBJ1-5; perhaps TRBD1 as D (6 bases). The CDR3 loop spans 15 amino acids. V lost 3 bases and J lost 3, with 12 bases in between. CDR1 is KGHSH, CDR2 LQKENI, per germline. CDR3 in amino acids: CASSPYRDPNQPQHF. The CDR3 region has the DNA TGTGCCAGCTCACCCTACAGGGATCCCAATCAGCCCCAGCATTTT.

This clonotype was recorded many times. CDR3 sequence: CASSLDTRGVDTEAFF. The DNA for the CDR3 is TGTGCCAGCAGCTTAGACACGAGGGGTGTAGACACTGAAGCTTTCTTT. This rearrangement joins TRBV7-9 to TRBJ1-1, with D possibly TRBD1 on 5 matching bases. The germline CDR1 and CDR2 sequences are SEHNR and FQNEAQ (reference sequence). Between the trimmed V and J ends, which lost 1 base and 3 bases, there was a span of 15 bases. This CDR3 has 16 amino acids. The full variable domain, in which reference TRBV7-9 and TRBJ1-1 provide the parts outside the CDR3, is DTGVSQNPRHKITKRGQNVTFRCDPISEHNRLYWYRQTLGQGPEFLTYFQNEAQLEKSRLLSDRFSAERPKGSFSTLEIQRTEQGDSAMYLCASSLDTRGVDTEAFFGQGTRLTVV.

With respect to this clonotype: This clone may be a read error of a much larger clone one base away. The chain joins TRBV12-3 or TRBV12-4 to TRBJ1-5, with 7 bases lining up with TRBD1. This CDR3 has 14 residues. Unmatched junction bases numbered 9, after V lost 8 bases and J lost 5 bases. CDR3 residues: CASARTGEDQPQHF. CDR3 DNA: TGTGCCAGCGCCCGTACAGGGGAGGATCAGCCCCAGCATTTT.

The chain has TRBV4-1 and TRBJ1-1; weak D call: TRBD1 (6 bases). The germline CDR1 and CDR2 sequences are MGHRA and YSYEKL. The CDR3 is 13 residues long. V lost 0 bases and J lost 8, with 10 bases in between. The CDR3 nucleotides read TGCGCCAGCAGCCAAGACAGGGGTCTGGAAGCTTTCTTT. Translation gives CASSQDRGLEAFF.

V usage is TRBV29-1 and J usage is TRBJ1-4; D is undetermined. The V gene lost 6 bases and the J gene lost 8 bases, with 13 bases spanning the gap. There are 12 residues in the CDR3. Per germline, CDR1 SQVTM and CDR2 ANQGSEA. The CDR3 spells CSVAKGGEKLFF. In DNA form, the CDR3 reads TGCAGCGTCGCCAAGGGAGGGGAAAAACTGTTTTTT.

In its sample, this clonotype was seen a few times. This chain uses TRBV19 with TRBJ2-5; 9 bases are a match to TRBD1. This CDR3 contains 14 residues. Germline CDR1 LNHDA, CDR2 SQIVND (reference sequence). The trim removed 2 bases at V and 5 bases at J, leaving 3 bases unmatched. In DNA form, the CDR3 reads TGTGCCAGTAGTATAAGGGACAGGGCGGAGACCCAGTACTTC. It codes for CASSIRDRAETQYF.

This chain joins TRBV12-3 or TRBV12-4 and TRBJ1-4, with D perhaps matching TRBD1 (5 bases). Trimming shortened V by 3 bases and J by 3 bases, and 17 bases separated the two germline ends. CDR3 size: 17 residues. In DNA form, the CDR3 reads TGTGCCAGCAGTTTGGGGGGAAGGATCGTAGCTAATGAAAAACTGTTTTTT. Protein sequence: CASSLGGRIVANEKLFF.

The chain carries TRBV29-1 and TRBJ2-1, with D perhaps matching TRBD2 (5 bases). This CDR3 has 13 amino acids. Germline lookup yields CDR1 SQVTM and CDR2 ANQGSEA. V lost 4 bases and J 3 bases, leaving 10 bases between the germline ends. The CDR3 sequence: CSVVQLDYNEQFF. The CDR3 DNA is TGCAGCGTTGTGCAACTAGACTACAATGAGCAGTTCTTC.

The V gene is TRBV6-1, the J gene TRBJ1-2, with TRBD1 as a possible D gene (5 bases). The V and J ends lost 6 bases and 6 bases respectively, with 14 bases between them. Germline V gene lookup returns CDR1 MNHNS and CDR2 SASEGT. The CDR3 totals 13 residues. The CDR3 bases are TGTGCCAGCAGACAGGAAGGGGCACATGGCTACACCTTC. Translated, it gives CASRQEGAHGYTF.

This clonotype was picked up a small number of times. A junction end diverges from the germline sequence, so it may reflect a read error. The CDR3 loop is CAGRTGTGSYEQYF. CDR3 sequence (DNA): TGCGCCGGCAGGACCGGGACAGGATCCTACGAGCAGTACTTC. The gene calls are TRBV5-1 and TRBJ2-7, with 8 positions matching TRBD1. Germline values: CDR1 SGHRS, CDR2 YFSETQ. This CDR3 has 14 amino acids. The variable domain in full, completed from reference TRBV5-1 and TRBJ2-7, reads KAGVTQTPRYLIKTRGQQVTLSCSPISGHRSVSWYQQTPGQGLQFLFEYFSETQRNKGNFPGRFSGRQFSNSRSEMNVSTLELGDSALYLCAGRTGTGSYEQYFGPGTRLTVT.